A selection of T cell receptor beta chains follows, all from one sample in a study of T cell changes during pregnancy in multiple sclerosis. Generated by immunoSEQ multiplex PCR, the TCRdb table keeps only in-frame clones and is missing some. The table has tens of thousands of clones, around nine tenths seen once. Sample: CD4+ T cells from peripheral blood mononuclear cells, taken in the first trimester of pregnancy. The receptors here all came from a female donor with multiple sclerosis, enrolled in a pregnancy study. CDR3s include the opening cysteine and the closing phenylalanine or tryptophan. Fields, in order: clone size, J gene, D gene, V gene, CDR3 DNA, CDR3 protein. The D gene is left open where the match is weak. Only some rows state a clone size, as once, few, many or a class for expanded clones.

clone_size: NA; j_call: TRBJ2-5; d_call: TRBD1; v_call: TRBV11-2; cdr3_nt: TGTGCCAGCAGCGGCGACAGGGGACTTGTGGAGACCCAGTACTTC; cdr3_aa: CASSGDRGLVETQYF
clone_size: NA; j_call: TRBJ2-1; d_call: NA; v_call: TRBV9; cdr3_nt: TGTGCCAGCAGCGCGAGAGGCCTCTCTCGCGTTTCCCCACACAATGAGCAGTTCTTC; cdr3_aa: CASSARGLSRVSPHNEQFF
clone_size: NA; j_call: TRBJ1-1; d_call: TRBD1; v_call: TRBV19; cdr3_nt: TGTGCCAGTAGTACCTGGGACAGGGGATCCATGAACACTGAAGCTTTCTTT; cdr3_aa: CASSTWDRGSMNTEAFF
clone_size: NA; j_call: TRBJ2-7; d_call: NA; v_call: TRBV2; cdr3_nt: TGTGCCAGCTCGGACTTTGGGATCTACGAGCAGTACTTC; cdr3_aa: CASSDFGIYEQYF
clone_size: once; j_call: TRBJ2-2; d_call: NA; v_call: TRBV5-4; cdr3_nt: TGTGCCAGCAGCTTGGCGGCGGGGCGCACCGGGGAGCTGTTTTTT; cdr3_aa: CASSLAAGRTGELFF
clone_size: NA; j_call: TRBJ1-2; d_call: NA; v_call: TRBV6-5; cdr3_nt: TGTGCCAGCAGTTCCCAGGGTGGTGGCTACACCTTC; cdr3_aa: CASSSQGGGYTF
clone_size: NA; j_call: TRBJ2-3; d_call: TRBD2; v_call: TRBV9; cdr3_nt: TGTGCCAGCAGCGTAGCAGCGGGGCCAGATACGCAGTATTTT; cdr3_aa: CASSVAAGPDTQYF
clone_size: NA; j_call: TRBJ2-3; d_call: NA; v_call: TRBV29-1; cdr3_nt: TGCAGCGTTGAGGCCGGGACAGATACGCAGTATTTT; cdr3_aa: CSVEAGTDTQYF
clone_size: NA; j_call: TRBJ2-4; d_call: TRBD1; v_call: TRBV6-4; cdr3_nt: TGTGCCAGCAGTGTGGACAGGGGTGACATTCAGTACTTC; cdr3_aa: CASSVDRGDIQYF
clone_size: NA; j_call: TRBJ1-4; d_call: TRBD1; v_call: TRBV5-1; cdr3_nt: TGCGCCAGCAGCAGATCGACAGGGTATAATGAAAAACTGTTTTTT; cdr3_aa: CASSRSTGYNEKLFF
clone_size: NA; j_call: TRBJ1-1; d_call: TRBD1; v_call: TRBV5-1; cdr3_nt: TGCGCCAGCAGCCCCGACAGGGGGGTAATGGCTGAAGCTTTCTTT; cdr3_aa: CASSPDRGVMAEAFF
clone_size: NA; j_call: TRBJ2-6; d_call: TRBD1; v_call: TRBV7-9; cdr3_nt: TGTGCCAGCAGCTCGTTACAGGGGAATAGGTCTGGGGCCAACGTCCTGACTTTC; cdr3_aa: CASSSLQGNRSGANVLTF
clone_size: NA; j_call: TRBJ1-1; d_call: TRBD1; v_call: TRBV6-1; cdr3_nt: TGTGCCAGCAAGGGACAGATGAACACTGAAGCTTTCTTT; cdr3_aa: CASKGQMNTEAFF
clone_size: NA; j_call: TRBJ2-3; d_call: TRBD1; v_call: TRBV9; cdr3_nt: TGTGCCAGCAGCATACAGGGGGGATTCCCAGATACGCAGTATTTT; cdr3_aa: CASSIQGGFPDTQYF
clone_size: NA; j_call: TRBJ1-5; d_call: NA; v_call: TRBV27; cdr3_nt: TGTGCCTCCCGGGACACGGTCAATCAGCCCCAGCATTTT; cdr3_aa: CASRDTVNQPQHF
clone_size: NA; j_call: TRBJ1-4; d_call: NA; v_call: TRBV7-2; cdr3_nt: TGTGCCAGCAGCTTAGTGTCGTCCAGTAATGAAAAACTGTTTTTT; cdr3_aa: CASSLVSSSNEKLFF
clone_size: once; j_call: TRBJ2-1; d_call: NA; v_call: TRBV7-2; cdr3_nt: TGTGCCAGCAGCTTAGCGGCGGGGGCTCTCAATGAGCAGTTCTTC; cdr3_aa: CASSLAAGALNEQFF
clone_size: NA; j_call: TRBJ1-2; d_call: NA; v_call: TRBV7-2; cdr3_nt: TGTGCCAGCAGACTACCTAACTATGGCTACACCTTC; cdr3_aa: CASRLPNYGYTF
clone_size: once; j_call: TRBJ1-5; d_call: NA; v_call: TRBV2; cdr3_nt: TGTGCCAGCAGTGACCCGAGGGAAGCCCAGCATTTT; cdr3_aa: CASSDPREAQHF
clone_size: NA; j_call: TRBJ2-3; d_call: TRBD1; v_call: TRBV9; cdr3_nt: TGTGCCAGCAGCCTTCTCCGGGACAGTGACACAGATACGCAGTATTTT; cdr3_aa: CASSLLRDSDTDTQYF
clone_size: NA; j_call: TRBJ2-5; d_call: NA; v_call: TRBV11-1; cdr3_nt: TGTGCCAGCAGCTTACAGGGAAACCAAGAGACCCAGTACTTC; cdr3_aa: CASSLQGNQETQYF
clone_size: NA; j_call: TRBJ1-4; d_call: NA; v_call: TRBV2; cdr3_nt: TGTGCCAGCAGTTATACACAGGCGGGAGAAAAACTGTTTTTT; cdr3_aa: CASSYTQAGEKLFF
clone_size: NA; j_call: TRBJ2-1; d_call: TRBD1; v_call: TRBV9; cdr3_nt: TGTGCCAGCAGCCACGGGACAGCTTCCTACAATGAGCAGTTCTTC; cdr3_aa: CASSHGTASYNEQFF
clone_size: NA; j_call: TRBJ1-6; d_call: NA; v_call: TRBV27; cdr3_nt: TGTGCCAGCAGTTTATCGGCAGGGTTTAATTCACCCCTCCACTTT; cdr3_aa: CASSLSAGFNSPLHF
clone_size: NA; j_call: TRBJ2-1; d_call: TRBD2; v_call: TRBV6-5; cdr3_nt: TGTGCCAGCAGAAGGGACTATTACAATGAGCAGTTCTTC; cdr3_aa: CASRRDYYNEQFF
clone_size: NA; j_call: TRBJ2-3; d_call: TRBD2; v_call: TRBV30; cdr3_nt: TGTGCCTGGAGTCGGCTAGCGGTTAGCACAGATACGCAGTATTTT; cdr3_aa: CAWSRLAVSTDTQYF
clone_size: NA; j_call: TRBJ2-1; d_call: TRBD2; v_call: TRBV11-2; cdr3_nt: TGTGCCAGCAGGTCCGGGACTAGCTTGAGTGAGCAGTTCTTC; cdr3_aa: CASRSGTSLSEQFF
clone_size: NA; j_call: TRBJ2-2; d_call: TRBD2; v_call: TRBV6-1; cdr3_nt: TGTGCCAGCAGTGGTCTTGGGGGGGACGGGGAGCTGTTTTTT; cdr3_aa: CASSGLGGDGELFF
clone_size: NA; j_call: TRBJ2-2; d_call: NA; v_call: TRBV5-6; cdr3_nt: TGTGCCAGCAGCTTGTTGCGACAGCAAAACACCGGGGAGCTGTTTTTT; cdr3_aa: CASSLLRQQNTGELFF
clone_size: NA; j_call: TRBJ2-5; d_call: TRBD2; v_call: TRBV5-4; cdr3_nt: TGTGCCAGCAGCCCAGCGGGGGGGCTAGAGACCCAGTACTTC; cdr3_aa: CASSPAGGLETQYF
clone_size: NA; j_call: TRBJ2-1; d_call: NA; v_call: TRBV5-1; cdr3_nt: TGCGCCAGCAGCGCACAGCTCCGCTCCTACAATGAGCAGTTCTTC; cdr3_aa: CASSAQLRSYNEQFF
clone_size: once; j_call: TRBJ2-3; d_call: NA; v_call: TRBV6-1; cdr3_nt: TGTGCCAGCAGAGGGGACATCACAGATACGCAGTATTTT; cdr3_aa: CASRGDITDTQYF
clone_size: NA; j_call: TRBJ2-5; d_call: NA; v_call: TRBV6-5; cdr3_nt: TGTGCCAGCAGCCAGGGAAGGATAGAGACCCAGTACTTC; cdr3_aa: CASSQGRIETQYF
clone_size: NA; j_call: TRBJ1-5; d_call: NA; v_call: TRBV6-1; cdr3_nt: TGTGCCAGCAGTGAGCAGGGCGGCCAGCCCCAGCATTTT; cdr3_aa: CASSEQGGQPQHF
clone_size: NA; j_call: TRBJ2-7; d_call: TRBD2; v_call: TRBV6-5; cdr3_nt: TGTGCCAGCAGTTACTCGAAGCGGGAGGTCTCCTACGAGCAGTACTTC; cdr3_aa: CASSYSKREVSYEQYF
clone_size: NA; j_call: TRBJ1-1; d_call: NA; v_call: TRBV19; cdr3_nt: TGTGCCAGTAGTATCGGGCAGGGCCGAAGGTCCATGAACACTGAAGCTTTCTTT; cdr3_aa: CASSIGQGRRSMNTEAFF
clone_size: NA; j_call: TRBJ2-7; d_call: NA; v_call: TRBV30; cdr3_nt: TGTGCCTGGAGTTTCCACAGGAGAAACGAGCAGTACTTC; cdr3_aa: CAWSFHRRNEQYF
clone_size: NA; j_call: TRBJ1-5; d_call: NA; v_call: TRBV4-2; cdr3_nt: TGTGCCAGCAGCCAAGATGGGAGACAGGTGGGCCAGCCCCAGCATTTT; cdr3_aa: CASSQDGRQVGQPQHF
clone_size: NA; j_call: TRBJ1-6; d_call: NA; v_call: TRBV11-2; cdr3_nt: TGTGCCAGCAGCTTAGGGGGGCTTGATTCACCCCTCCACTTT; cdr3_aa: CASSLGGLDSPLHF
clone_size: once; j_call: TRBJ1-4; d_call: NA; v_call: TRBV2; cdr3_nt: TGTGCCAGCAGTGCGCGGGCGGCAACTAATGAAAAACTGTTTTTT; cdr3_aa: CASSARAATNEKLFF
clone_size: NA; j_call: TRBJ2-1; d_call: TRBD2; v_call: TRBV5-4; cdr3_nt: TGTGCCAGCAGTGCCGGGACTAGCGGTACCTACAATGAGCAGTTCTTC; cdr3_aa: CASSAGTSGTYNEQFF